A single sample gave rise to the 21 T cell receptor beta chains below, sequenced in a study of blood T cell repertoires in COVID-19 (TCRdb year 2020). Receptor libraries were prepared by the immunoSEQ multiplex PCR assay. TCRdb provides this immuneACCESS table in a form limited to in-frame rearrangements. Some clones are lacking; in checked studies, under half of them reflect an unresolved V gene, and why the rest are absent is not known. The sample table contains 310,000 or so clones; only one count was recorded for about 89% of them. The ten biggest clones cover 5% to 7% of the sample. Sequencing was performed on peripheral blood. The receptors shown here come from a man aged 18 to 29 who had recovered from COVID-19.

The V and J genes are TRBV5-4 and TRBJ1-1; 7 bases map to TRBD1. Trimming at V came to 6 bases and at J to 1 base, leaving 6 bases not matched to a gene. The CDR3 contains 14 residues. CDR1 is SGHNT, CDR2 YYREEE, per germline (reference sequence). The CDR3 spells CASNHRGWNTEAFF. CDR3 sequence (DNA): TGTGCCAGCAACCACAGGGGTTGGAACACTGAAGCTTTCTTT.

In this sample, this clone turned up once. This chain links TRBV7-9 with TRBJ1-2; 8 bases are shared with TRBD1. Trimming cost V 8 bases and J 7 bases; bases outside gene matches: 9. There are 13 residues in the CDR3. Per germline, CDR1 SEHNR and CDR2 FQNEAQ (reference sequence). The CDR3 loop reads CASETGAGGGYTF. The CDR3 region has the DNA TGTGCCAGCGAGACAGGGGCAGGGGGTGGCTACACCTTC.

This clone was picked up a small number of times. The CDR3 reads CATSDTRDRAGETQYF. CDR3 DNA: TGTGCCACCAGTGATACCCGGGACAGGGCCGGGGAGACCCAGTACTTC. The rearrangement uses TRBV24-1 and TRBJ2-5; the match to TRBD1 covers 9 bases. The germline gives CDR1 KGHDR, CDR2 SFDVKD. This CDR3 is built from 16 residues. The junction had 9 bases not matched to a gene; V was cut back by 3 bases and J by 5 bases.

This chain connects TRBV6-4 to TRBJ2-7; TRBD1 might be the D (6 bases). This CDR3 spans 15 amino acids. CDR1 and CDR2 (germline): MRHNA, SNTAGT. V was trimmed by 3 bases and J by 0 bases, leaving 12 bases between them. CDR3: CASSDLTGSSYEQYF. CDR3 DNA: TGTGCCAGCAGTGATTTAACAGGGAGCTCCTACGAGCAGTACTTC.

This rearrangement joins TRBV27 to TRBJ1-3, with D possibly matching TRBD1 (5 bases). This CDR3 has 14 residues. With 2 bases removed from V and 3 bases from J, the gap between germline ends came to 8 bases. CDR1 and CDR2 (germline): MNHEY, SMNVEV (reference sequence). In nucleotides, the CDR3 is TGTGCCAGCAGTTTAGGGCAGGGTGGAAACACCATATATTTT. It specifies CASSLGQGGNTIYF.

The CDR3 DNA is TGTGCCAGCAGCTTCGACGGGAATCAGCCCTACGAGCAGTACTTC. This sequence encodes CASSFDGNQPYEQYF. The rearrangement joins TRBV7-2 to TRBJ2-7, with a weak D call TRBD2 (5 bases). Germline lookup yields CDR1 SGHTA and CDR2 FQGNSA. This CDR3 contains 15 residues. The V end lost 3 bases, the J end lost 2 bases, and 14 bases lay between the germline ends.

The chain joins TRBV4-3 to TRBJ1-1; 9 nucleotides agree with TRBD1. The CDR3 covers 18 residues. After removal of 0 bases from V and 0 bases from J, the junction contained 8 bases not matched to a gene. Germline V gene data show CDR1 as LGHNA and CDR2 as YSLEER. The chain's CDR3 is CASSQELTGGGVNTEAFF. CDR3 sequence (DNA): TGCGCCAGCAGCCAAGAGCTTACAGGGGGCGGGGTGAACACTGAAGCTTTCTTT.

The J gene is TRBJ2-5, the V gene TRBV18; D gene unclear. The CDR3 contains 17 residues. V lost 2 bases to trimming and J lost 0 bases, with 16 bases between them. Germline assignment: CDR1 KGHSH and CDR2 LQKENI. CDR3 residues: CASSPEALAGYQETQYF. The CDR3 nucleotides are TGTGCCAGCTCACCAGAAGCTTTGGCAGGCTACCAAGAGACCCAGTACTTC. Filled out from reference TRBV18 and TRBJ2-5, the complete variable domain reads NAGVMQNPRHLVRRRGQEARLRCSPMKGHSHVYWYRQLPEEGLKFMVYLQKENIIDESGMPKERFSAEFPKEGPSILRIQQVVRGDSAAYFCASSPEALAGYQETQYFGPGTRLLVL.

The J gene is TRBJ1-5, the V gene TRBV4-1, with unresolved D. V lost 0 bases to trimming and J lost 1 base, with 10 bases between them. The CDR3 consists of 16 residues. Looked up from germline, CDR1 is MGHRA and CDR2 is YSYEKL. CDR3 in DNA: TGCGCCAGCAGCCAAGAAGCGGCAGCGAGCAATCAGCCCCAGCATTTT. Protein sequence: CASSQEAAASNQPQHF.

This chain links TRBV7-6 with TRBJ2-5, with D tentatively TRBD2 (6 bases). The germline CDR1 and CDR2 sequences are SGHVS and FNYEAQ. The CDR3 length is 15 residues. V lost 6 bases and J lost 1, with 15 bases in between. CDR3 residues: CASSWGLGAQETQYF. The DNA of the CDR3 is TGTGCCAGCAGTTGGGGACTGGGCGCCCAAGAGACCCAGTACTTC. The entire variable domain, with the rest obtained from reference TRBV7-6 and TRBJ2-5, is as follows: GAGVSQSPRYKVTKRGQDVALRCDPISGHVSLYWYRQALGQGPEFLTYFNYEAQQDKSGLPNDRFSAERPEGSISTLTIQRTEQRDSAMYRCASSWGLGAQETQYFGPGTRLLVL.

The chain carries TRBV7-2 and TRBJ1-2, with TRBD1 identical over 7 bases. The CDR3 totals 15 residues. V gave up 2 bases and J gave up 4 bases; unmatched junction bases: 7. CDR1 is SGHTA and CDR2 is FQGNSA in the germline V gene. CDR3 region: CASSLLAGGSYGYTF. The DNA for the CDR3 is TGTGCCAGCAGCTTACTCGCAGGGGGTAGCTATGGCTACACCTTC.

J is TRBJ2-7 and V is TRBV15; TRBD1 matches at 7 bases. The CDR3 length is 16 residues. Germline V gene sequence: CDR1 LNHNV, CDR2 YYDKDF (reference sequence). Trimming cost V 0 bases and J 0 bases; bases outside gene matches: 5. In nucleotides, the CDR3 is TGTGCCACCAGCAGAGACTCAACAGGGGCCTCCTACGAGCAGTACTTC. Protein product: CATSRDSTGASYEQYF.

The chain joins TRBV4-2 to TRBJ1-1; D gene uncertain. CDR1 is LGHNA and CDR2 is YNFKEQ in the germline V gene. V lost 3 bases and J lost 5, with 16 bases in between. This CDR3 region has 15 residues. The CDR3 nucleotides are TGTGCCAGCAGCCACCTCGATGGCGTCAGGACTGAAGCTTTCTTT. It translates to CASSHLDGVRTEAFF.

The V and J genes are TRBV10-3 and TRBJ1-2; TRBD1 agrees at 7 bases. The CDR3 is 14 amino acids. The V segment lost 6 bases and the J segment 8 bases; nucleotides outside the gene matches: 12. Per the germline V gene, CDR1 is ENHRY and CDR2 is SYGVKD. This CDR3 is CAISDRVGGGGYTF. As DNA, the CDR3 is TGTGCCATCAGCGACAGGGTAGGAGGGGGCGGCTACACCTTC.

The chain recombines TRBV7-8 with TRBJ2-5, with TRBD1 identical over 10 bases. Unmatched junction bases numbered 10, after V lost 1 base and J lost 8 bases. Germline-derived CDR1 and CDR2 are SGHVS and FQNEAQ. The CDR3 extends over 16 amino acids. DNA for the CDR3: TGTGCCAGCAGCTTAGGGGGACAGGGGATTCAAGGAACCCAGTACTTC. It specifies CASSLGGQGIQGTQYF. Using reference TRBV7-8 and TRBJ2-5 for the parts outside the CDR3, the full variable domain is GAGVSQSPRYKVAKRGQDVALRCDPISGHVSLFWYQQALGQGPEFLTYFQNEAQLDKSGLPSDRFFAERPEGSVSTLKIQRTQQEDSAVYLCASSLGGQGIQGTQYFGPGTRLLVL.

The genes are TRBV4-1 and TRBJ2-1; D is possibly TRBD2 (6 bases). Trimming stripped 1 base from V and 0 bases from J, with 10 bases between. Looked up from germline, CDR1 is MGHRA and CDR2 is YSYEKL. CDR3 length: 16 residues. DNA for the CDR3: TGCGCCAGCAGCCAAGTTGCGGGGAGCTCCTACAATGAGCAGTTCTTC. Encoded protein: CASSQVAGSSYNEQFF.

The chain employs TRBV6-5 and TRBJ2-3, with D maybe TRBD2 (6 bases). The CDR3 totals 15 residues. From germline, CDR1 is MNHEY and CDR2 SVGAGI. The V gene lost 2 bases and the J gene lost 5 bases, with 14 bases spanning the gap. The chain's CDR3 is CASSYGAREVDTQYF. CDR3 bases: TGTGCCAGCAGTTACGGGGCCAGGGAGGTAGATACGCAGTATTTT.

The chain couples TRBV6-5 to TRBJ1-3, with a weak D call TRBD1 (6 bases). Trimming cost V 5 bases and J 9 bases, with 20 bases left between them. This CDR3 is 15 amino acids long. Germline V gene lookup returns CDR1 MNHEY and CDR2 SVGAGI. The CDR3 nucleotides read TGTGCCAGCAGTATTTCAGGGGCCCTTATGGGCACCATATATTTT. Protein sequence: CASSISGALMGTIYF.

The V and J genes are TRBV5-1 and TRBJ1-2, with 11 bases that match TRBD1. CDR1 and CDR2 (germline): SGHRS, YFSETQ. J gave up 4 bases and V 4 bases, and 6 bases lay outside the gene matches. CDR3 length: 15 amino acids. The CDR3 loop is CASSPGQGAVYGYTF. The CDR3 DNA reads TGCGCCAGCAGCCCCGGACAGGGGGCGGTCTATGGCTACACCTTC.

The rearrangement joins TRBV5-6 to TRBJ1-2; no reliable D call. Germline V gene lookup returns CDR1 SGHDT and CDR2 YYEEEE. The germline V and J ends were trimmed by 3 bases and 8 bases, with 14 bases remaining between them. The CDR3 extends over 13 amino acids. DNA for the CDR3: TGTGCCAGCAGCTCCTTTCGGGAGGAAGGCTACACCTTC. It is translated as CASSSFREEGYTF.

The chain links TRBV10-3 to TRBJ1-2; perhaps TRBD1 as D (5 bases). The germline V gene encodes CDR1 ENHRY and CDR2 SYGVKD. CDR3 size: 15 residues. Trimming stripped 3 bases from V and 4 bases from J, with 15 bases between. The CDR3 reads CAISEEGLPGYGYTF. CDR3 coding DNA: TGTGCCATCAGTGAAGAGGGACTGCCTGGCTATGGCTACACCTTC.